The T cell receptor (beta chain) described here comes from a study of beta chain features in type 1 diabetes. General study points: TCRB CDR3s were moderately but significantly shorter in Type 1 diabetes patients in all four CD4+ subsets.

Notes on this clone: The antigen remains undetermined.

The length of the CDR3 is 15 residues. V dropped 5 bases and J dropped 5 bases, with 15 bases sitting between them. CDR1 is SEHNR, CDR2 FQNEAQ, per germline (reference sequence). Every isolated RNA sample was fully reverse transcribed, so sequencing captured expressed TCRB transcripts. The data were produced by immunoSEQ multiplex PCR, yet TCRdb's version contains in-frame clones alone and is incomplete. Among about 160,000 clones, 6% to 9% were seen once, and the ten largest hold roughly 0.5%. The receptor's source is a man younger than 30 with type 1 diabetes. The chain has TRBV7-9 and TRBJ2-2; the D gene is possibly TRBD2 (6 bases). The sample comprised central memory CD4+ T cells from blood. The CDR3 reads CASSPHTGETGELFF. In DNA, the CDR3 is TGTGCCAGCAGCCCTCACACGGGGGAAACCGGGGAGCTGTTTTTT.